This entry concerns a single TCR beta chain. This sample was taken from a study of blood T cell repertoires in COVID-19. On the study more broadly: COVID-19 samples from acute and convalescent phases originated in the United States, Italy and Spain.

The V gene end was trimmed by 4 bases and the J gene end by 2 bases; junction bases not matched to a gene: 2. Germline CDR1 and CDR2: SQVTM and ANQGSEA. The CDR3 covers 13 residues. Profiled with immunoSEQ multiplex PCR; TCRdb holds only in-frame clones, not every one. The data show around 300,000 clones, around nine tenths seen once. The origin of this receptor is a woman aged 40 to 50 who had recovered from COVID-19. Input material: peripheral blood. This chain links TRBV29-1 with TRBJ2-7; 10 nucleotides agree with TRBD1. This chain's CDR3 is CSVVDRGTYEQYF. As DNA, the CDR3 is TGCAGCGTTGTGGACAGGGGGACCTACGAGCAGTACTTC.